The 28 T cell receptor beta chains in this list originate from one sample, sequenced in a study of control samples from healthy donors and cancer patients. Sequencing used immunoSEQ multiplex PCR; TCRdb keeps in-frame clones, though not all of them. The data show fewer than 110,000 clones, about 89% seen once. Sequencing used blood. The receptors were gathered from a man younger than 40 in good health.

The chain uses TRBV7-9 and TRBJ2-4; 9 nucleotides line up with TRBD1. The CDR3 is 12 amino acids. The germline V gene encodes CDR1 SEHNR and CDR2 FQNEAQ (reference sequence). V shed 6 bases and J 14 bases; nucleotides not matched to a gene: 8. CDR3 residues: CASSWRTGEEYF. CDR3 DNA sequence: TGTGCCAGCAGTTGGCGGACAGGGGAGGAGTACTTC. The full variable domain, rest sourced from reference TRBV7-9 and TRBJ2-4, is DTGVSQNPRHKITKRGQNVTFRCDPISEHNRLYWYRQTLGQGPEFLTYFQNEAQLEKSRLLSDRFSAERPKGSFSTLEIQRTEQGDSAMYLCASSWRTGEEYFGAGTRLSVL.

The DNA of the CDR3 is TGTGCCAGCAGCGGGGGGAGCTCCTATAATTCACCCCTCCACTTT. Protein: CASSGGSSYNSPLHF. This chain joins TRBV3-1 (or the pseudogene TRBV3-2) and TRBJ1-6; a possible D gene is TRBD1 (5 bases). The CDR3 runs to 15 residues. Germline loops: CDR1 LGHDT, CDR2 YNNKEL (reference sequence). Between the trimmed V and J ends, which lost 5 bases and 0 bases, there was a span of 8 bases.

J is TRBJ1-3 and V is TRBV5-1; 7 nucleotides line up with TRBD1. The CDR3 is made up of 14 amino acids. With V trimmed by 10 bases and J by 2 bases, 9 bases remained unmatched. The germline gives CDR1 SGHRS, CDR2 YFSETQ. The CDR3 region has the DNA TGCGCCTCCTCTAAGACAGGGACTGGAAACACCATATATTTT. Protein: CASSKTGTGNTIYF.

The V gene is TRBV11-2, the J gene TRBJ1-1; D may be TRBD1 (5 bases). The germline V gene has CDR1 SGHAT and CDR2 FQNNGV. The CDR3 has 14 residues. V lost 6 bases and J 2 bases, leaving 13 bases between the germline ends. The CDR3, as DNA: TGTGCCAGCAGTTTGGGGCAGGGTAACACTGAAGCTTTCTTT. This encodes CASSLGQGNTEAFF.

The chain links TRBV10-1 to TRBJ2-1, with D perhaps matching TRBD2 (5 bases). The CDR3 has 12 amino acids. V was pared by 3 bases and J by 7 bases, with 7 bases between. Germline V gene lookup returns CDR1 WNHNN and CDR2 SYGVQD (reference sequence). CDR3 protein: CASSDRGNEQFF. The CDR3 DNA follows: TGCGCCAGCAGTGATCGCGGGAATGAGCAGTTCTTC.

This rearrangement joins TRBV25-1 to TRBJ2-7; 8 positions match TRBD2. The V gene's germline CDR1 is MGHDK and CDR2 SYGVNS. The ends lost 5 bases at V and 3 bases at J; junction bases unmatched: 6. CDR3 length: 14 amino acids. CDR3: CASSTFREGYEQYF. The CDR3 nucleotides read TGTGCCAGCAGTACTTTCCGGGAGGGCTACGAGCAGTACTTC.

The chain uses TRBV18 and TRBJ2-7, with D maybe TRBD1 (6 bases). This CDR3 has 14 amino acids. Trimming took off 6 bases at V and 6 bases at J, with 18 bases between the two ends. Germline loops: CDR1 KGHSH, CDR2 LQKENI. CDR3 sequence: CASSLARGGSEQYF. CDR3 nucleotides: TGTGCCAGCTCGCTTGCCAGGGGCGGATCCGAGCAGTACTTC.

A single count supports this clone. This chain connects TRBV11-2 to TRBJ1-3; tentative D call: TRBD1 (5 bases). Per germline, CDR1 SGHAT and CDR2 FQNNGV. The CDR3 has 14 amino acids. The V end was cut by 8 bases, the J end by 1 base, with 12 bases between. The CDR3 nucleotides are TGTGCCAGCGGCAACGGGGGGTCTGGAAACACCATATATTTT. This gives the protein CASGNGGSGNTIYF. Variable domain in full (rest from reference TRBV11-2 and TRBJ1-3): EAGVAQSPRYKIIEKRQSVAFWCNPISGHATLYWYQQILGQGPKLLIQFQNNGVVDDSQLPKDRFSAERLKGVDSTLKIQPAKLEDSAVYLCASGNGGSGNTIYFGEGSWLTVV.

The V call is TRBV7-9, the J call TRBJ2-3; D possibly corresponds to TRBD2 (5 bases). Trimming pared 5 bases from V and 9 bases from J, leaving 12 bases between. The CDR3 length is 12 residues. CDR1 SEHNR and CDR2 FQNEAQ come from the germline V gene (reference sequence). The CDR3 nucleotides are TGTGCCAGCAGCGATAATCCGGGGACGCAGTATTTT. Amino acids: CASSDNPGTQYF. Based on the CDR3 plus reference TRBV7-9 and TRBJ2-3, the full variable domain is DTGVSQNPRHKITKRGQNVTFRCDPISEHNRLYWYRQTLGQGPEFLTYFQNEAQLEKSRLLSDRFSAERPKGSFSTLEIQRTEQGDSAMYLCASSDNPGTQYFGPGTRLTVL.

This chain uses TRBV6-5 with TRBJ1-1; D not resolved. The V gene's germline CDR1 is MNHEY and CDR2 SVGAGI. The germline V and J ends were trimmed by 7 bases and 5 bases, with 11 bases remaining between them. The CDR3 runs to 12 residues. DNA of the CDR3: TGTGCCAGCAAGATGGAGAAGACTGAAGCTTTCTTT. Its protein is CASKMEKTEAFF.

The V gene is TRBV14, the J gene TRBJ1-2; D is possibly TRBD1 (6 bases). The CDR3 sequence is 17 residues long. The V end was cut by 6 bases, the J end by 5 bases, with 25 bases between. Germline values: CDR1 SGHDN, CDR2 FVKESK. This CDR3 reads CASSQTPGHRSPYGYTF. The CDR3 nucleotides read TGTGCCAGCAGTCAGACCCCGGGACACCGTTCTCCATATGGCTACACCTTC.

The chain combines TRBV7-9 with TRBJ1-2; D is perhaps TRBD1 (5 bases). The V gene's germline CDR1 is SEHNR and CDR2 FQNEAQ (reference sequence). The V end lost 1 base, the J end lost 5 bases, and 17 bases lay between the germline ends. The CDR3 is 16 amino acids. The CDR3 DNA reads TGTGCCAGCAGCTTAGATCGGGCAGGGCCTATTTATGGCTACACCTTC. The encoded protein is CASSLDRAGPIYGYTF.

The chain recombines TRBV10-3 with TRBJ2-3; D possibly corresponds to TRBD2 (5 bases). V lost 6 bases, J lost 4 bases, and 11 bases lay in between. The CDR3 consists of 13 residues. CDR1 is ENHRY and CDR2 is SYGVKD in the germline V gene. For the CDR3, the DNA is TGTGCCATCAGGTCGGTTAGCGCAGATACGCAGTATTTT. It encodes CAIRSVSADTQYF.

The rearrangement uses TRBV3-1 (or the pseudogene TRBV3-2) and TRBJ1-1, with 9 nucleotides matching TRBD1. CDR3 length: 16 amino acids. The V gene's germline CDR1 is LGHDT and CDR2 YNNKEL (reference sequence). The ends lost 4 bases at V and 3 bases at J; junction bases unmatched: 9. In nucleotides, the CDR3 is TGTGCCAGCAGCCCAGGACAGGGGAGAGTAGACACTGAAGCTTTCTTT. This gives the protein CASSPGQGRVDTEAFF.

The chain combines TRBV7-6 with TRBJ1-4, with D perhaps matching TRBD1 (6 bases). CDR1 SGHVS and CDR2 FNYEAQ come from the germline V gene. The CDR3 is 13 amino acids. V gave up 4 bases and J gave up 8 bases, with 11 bases separating them. This CDR3 reads CASSSLGGEKLFF. The DNA of the CDR3 is TGTGCCAGCAGCTCATTGGGGGGCGAAAAACTGTTTTTT.

The chain has TRBV5-1 and TRBJ1-5; possibly TRBD1 for D (5 bases). Trimming shortened V by 4 bases and J by 5 bases, and 13 bases separated the two germline ends. Per germline, CDR1 SGHRS and CDR2 YFSETQ. The CDR3 runs 14 residues. The CDR3 loop reads CASSPGTGDQPQHF. In nucleotides, the CDR3 is TGCGCCAGCAGCCCGGGGACGGGTGATCAGCCCCAGCATTTT.

The chain is built from TRBV7-3 and TRBJ2-2; D uncertain. V dropped 7 bases and J dropped 2 bases, with 11 bases sitting between them. The CDR3 has 14 amino acids. Germline CDR1 is SGHTA and CDR2 is FQGTGA. The CDR3 region has the DNA TGTGCCAGCACTCCTGGACCCAACACCGGGGAGCTGTTTTTT. Translated: CASTPGPNTGELFF.

The chain employs TRBV11-3 and TRBJ1-2; no reliable D call. This CDR3 region has 17 residues. Per the germline V gene, CDR1 is SGHNT and CDR2 is YENEEA. Trimming took 0 bases from V and 2 from J, leaving 16 bases between them. CDR3 residues: CASSLEVSRPINYGYTF. The CDR3 DNA sequence: TGTGCCAGCAGCTTAGAAGTATCGAGGCCGATAAACTATGGCTACACCTTC. Full variable domain (outside the CDR3, taken from reference TRBV11-3 and TRBJ1-2): EAGVVQSPRYKIIEKKQPVAFWCNPISGHNTLYWYLQNLGQGPELLIRYENEEAVDDSQLPKDRFSAERLKGVDSTLKIQPAELGDSAVYLCASSLEVSRPINYGYTFGSGTRLTVV.

The J gene is TRBJ2-4, the V gene TRBV19, with 11 bases matching TRBD1. Unmatched junction bases numbered 5, after V lost 5 bases and J lost 8 bases. CDR1 is LNHDA and CDR2 is SQIVND in the germline V gene (reference sequence). CDR3 length: 14 residues. Here the CDR3 reads CASSQGQGADIQYF. Here the CDR3 DNA reads TGTGCCAGTAGTCAAGGACAGGGGGCGGACATTCAGTACTTC.

The chain employs TRBV5-1 and TRBJ2-3; 7 positions match TRBD2. This CDR3 spans 15 amino acids. The V segment lost 1 base and the J segment 0 bases; nucleotides outside the gene matches: 2. Germline values: CDR1 SGHRS, CDR2 YFSETQ. The CDR3 nucleotides read TGCGCCAGCAGCTTGTTGGGGGGGAGCACAGATACGCAGTATTTT. Its translation: CASSLLGGSTDTQYF. The full variable domain, rest sourced from reference TRBV5-1 and TRBJ2-3, is KAGVTQTPRYLIKTRGQQVTLSCSPISGHRSVSWYQQTPGQGLQFLFEYFSETQRNKGNFPGRFSGRQFSNSRSEMNVSTLELGDSALYLCASSLLGGSTDTQYFGPGTRLTVL.

V is TRBV7-2 and J is TRBJ2-7, with D possibly being TRBD2 (6 bases). Looked up from germline, CDR1 is SGHTA and CDR2 is FQGNSA. The CDR3 runs 14 residues. V lost 1 base, J lost 3 bases, and 10 bases lay in between. CDR3 residues: CASSLVQDYYEQYF. CDR3 bases: TGTGCCAGCAGCTTAGTACAGGACTACTACGAGCAGTACTTC.

This rearrangement joins TRBV4-3 to TRBJ2-2; 11 nucleotides match TRBD2. Trimming removed 0 bases from V and 6 bases from J; junction bases left unmatched: 9. Germline CDR1 is LGHNA and CDR2 is YSLEER. The CDR3 has 18 amino acids. CDR3 protein: CASSQDTSGSLASGELFF. The CDR3 nucleotides are TGCGCCAGCAGCCAAGATACTAGCGGGAGTCTCGCTTCCGGGGAGCTGTTTTTT.

As for this clone: Compared with germline, one end of the junction differs, possibly owing to a read error. This chain connects TRBV5-4 to TRBJ2-1; the match to TRBD2 covers 7 bases. Germline V gene sequence: CDR1 SGHNT, CDR2 YYREEE (reference sequence). The CDR3 has 13 residues. CDR3 sequence: CASSSRDYDEQFF. CDR3 DNA: TGTGCCAGCAGCTCCCGGGACTACGATGAGCAGTTCTTC.

This clone was seen once. The genes are TRBV7-6 and TRBJ2-1; 11 bases align to TRBD1. V lost 4 bases and J lost 5; bases outside the gene matches: 13. The V gene's germline CDR1 is SGHVS and CDR2 FNYEAQ. The length of the CDR3 is 18 residues. CDR3 sequence (DNA): TGTGCCAGCAGCTCCCGGATGGTTGGGACAGGGGGTGACAATGAGCAGTTCTTC. Encoded protein: CASSSRMVGTGGDNEQFF. The variable domain in full, with the rest retrieved from reference TRBV7-6 and TRBJ2-1, is GAGVSQSPRYKVTKRGQDVALRCDPISGHVSLYWYRQALGQGPEFLTYFNYEAQQDKSGLPNDRFSAERPEGSISTLTIQRTEQRDSAMYRCASSSRMVGTGGDNEQFFGPGTRLTVL.

The chain combines TRBV5-6 with TRBJ2-7; D ambiguous. Germline CDR1 and CDR2: SGHDT and YYEEEE. The V end was cut by 0 bases, the J end by 3 bases, with 13 bases between. This CDR3 spans 15 amino acids. CDR3 protein: CASSLVRLTDYEQYF. The CDR3 coding sequence is TGTGCCAGCAGCTTGGTGAGGCTCACCGACTACGAGCAGTACTTC.

The genes are TRBV7-2 and TRBJ2-1; D is perhaps TRBD1 or TRBD2 (6 bases each). CDR1 SGHTA and CDR2 FQGNSA come from the germline V gene. Trimming shortened V by 4 bases and J by 5 bases, and 15 bases separated the two germline ends. The CDR3 is made up of 15 amino acids. The CDR3 reads CASSSRRGADNEQFF. In DNA, the CDR3 is TGTGCCAGCAGCTCACGTAGGGGGGCTGACAATGAGCAGTTCTTC.

This clone appeared once. V is TRBV11-2 and J is TRBJ2-3; weak D call: TRBD2 (6 bases). Trimming cost V 8 bases and J 5 bases, with 17 bases left between them. The CDR3 sequence is 14 residues long. CDR1 SGHAT and CDR2 FQNNGV come from the germline V gene. For the CDR3, the DNA is TGTGCCAGCGCTCCGGGGGTGCGTCGAGATACGCAGTATTTT. It translates to CASAPGVRRDTQYF.

This sequence joins TRBV20-1 and TRBJ2-3; 11 bases align to TRBD2. The CDR3 is 15 amino acids. Trimming at V came to 3 bases and at J to 5 bases, leaving 7 bases not matched to a gene. CDR1 and CDR2 from the germline V gene are DFQATT and SNEGSKA (reference sequence). CDR3 DNA: TGCAGTGCTAGTCCGGGACTAGCGGCTTTAGATACGCAGTATTTT. Translation: CSASPGLAALDTQYF.